Included here is one TCR beta chain sequence, with context. TCRdb keeps only in-frame clones here, not all; method: immunoSEQ multiplex PCR. Of about 22,000 clones listed, around three quarters are singletons. This specimen comes from a study of blood T cell repertoires in COVID-19. Across the whole study: In each case, the material was cDNA or gDNA derived from T cells, B-cell-depleted T cells, or PBMCs.

Between the trimmed V and J ends, which lost 6 bases and 4 bases, there was a span of 10 bases. The CDR3 spans 12 residues. The germline CDR1 and CDR2 sequences are KGHSH and LQKENI. Sequencing was carried out using peripheral blood. This sequence was found in a man aged 60-69 years with active COVID-19. V is TRBV18 and J is TRBJ2-7; D gene unclear. The CDR3 loop reads CASSESPYEQYF. CDR3 bases: TGTGCCAGCTCGGAGTCCCCGTACGAGCAGTACTTC.